This is a list of T cell receptor beta chains from one sample in a study of T-cell reconstitution after alpha-beta-depleted transplantation in children. TCRdb reprocessed the PCR reads via MiXCR and lists one record per CDR3 protein. Of 150,000 to 200,000 distinct CDR3 sequences in the sample, around 6.8% were seen once. The sequencing used PBMCs from the stem cell graft donor, collected from the stem cell graft. All receptors derive from a human donor who donated a stem cell graft to a child with Wiskott-Aldrich syndrome. Both conserved end residues are part of each CDR3. A D gene is named only where the DNA matches it firmly. Clone sizes are given selectively: once, few, many, or a class where the clone is expanded.

many	TRBJ2-3	TRBD2	TRBV12-3/TRBV12-4	TGTGCCAGCTCCCAGGTCCTAGCGGGAATTAGTTCCTTTGCAGATACGCAGTATTTT	CASSQVLAGISSFADTQYF
many	TRBJ1-2	TRBD1	TRBV20-1	TGCAGTGCTAGAGGCGGACAGGTTTATGGCTACACCTTC	CSARGGQVYGYTF
many	TRBJ1-1	.	TRBV7-6	TGTGCCAGCAGCCTACAGGGAACGGACACTGAAGCTTTCTTT	CASSLQGTDTEAFF
many	TRBJ1-1	.	TRBV7-9	TGTGCCAGCAGCTTTGACAGGACGTCCACTGAAGCTTTCTTT	CASSFDRTSTEAFF
many	TRBJ2-3	TRBD2	TRBV28	TGTGCCAGCTCCACAACCAGCGGGGGGGCTAGTCTCACAGATACGCAGTATTTT	CASSTTSGGASLTDTQYF
many	TRBJ1-2	.	TRBV29-1	TGCAGCGTAGGCGGGGATGGCTACACCTTC	CSVGGDGYTF
many	TRBJ2-3	.	TRBV15	TGTGCCACCTCCGGAGGGAGAGGGACAGATACGCAGTATTTT	CATSGGRGTDTQYF
many	TRBJ2-2	TRBD2	TRBV5-1	TGCGCCAGCAGAGGCGGGGGGGCCCGTAACACCGGGGAGCTGTTTTTT	CASRGGGARNTGELFF
many	TRBJ1-6	TRBD1	TRBV27	TGTGCCAGCAGTTTCGACAGGGGAATAGGGGATTCACCCCTCCACTTT	CASSFDRGIGDSPLHF
many	TRBJ2-7	.	TRBV11-3	TGTGCCAGCAGCTCGGGACAAACCGTCTCCTACGAGCAGTACTTC	CASSSGQTVSYEQYF
many	TRBJ2-5	.	TRBV12-3/TRBV12-4	TGTGCCAGCAGTTTGAGACAGGCGGTCTCGGGGACCCAGTACTTC	CASSLRQAVSGTQYF
.	TRBJ2-6	.	TRBV4-1	TGCGCCAGCAGCCACGCACGTAGCGTTGTTTCCAACGTCCTGACTTTC	CASSHARSVVSNVLTF
many	TRBJ2-5	.	TRBV20-1	TGCAGTGCTATAAAGCGGGAAGAGACCCAGTACTTC	CSAIKREETQYF
many	TRBJ1-2	.	TRBV24-1	TGTGCCACCTCAAGATCGACAGACTATGGCTACACCTTC	CATSRSTDYGYTF
few	TRBJ1-6	.	TRBV5-1	TGCGCCAGCAGGAGAGATCATAATTCACCCCTCCACTTT	CASRRDHNSPLHF
many	TRBJ2-7	TRBD2	TRBV20-1	TGCAGTGCCCTTCTAGCGGGGGCCGCCTACGAGCAGTACTTC	CSALLAGAAYEQYF
many	TRBJ1-1	.	TRBV5-1	TGCGCCAGCAGCTCGGTAAACGGGAACACTGAAGCTTTCTTT	CASSSVNGNTEAFF
many	TRBJ2-1	.	TRBV25-1	TGTGCCAGCAGTGCATCGGGACTCTCCTACAATGAGCAGTTCTTC	CASSASGLSYNEQFF
many	TRBJ2-3	TRBD2	TRBV20-1	TGCAGTGCTAGATCTCGCGGGAGGACCACAGATACGCAGTATTTT	CSARSRGRTTDTQYF
few	TRBJ2-7	TRBD2	TRBV12-3/TRBV12-4	TGTGCCAGCAGCCCGGGAGGCGGCGCGTCCTACGAGCAGTACTTC	CASSPGGGASYEQYF